A selection of T cell receptor beta chains follows, all from one sample in a study of post-analysis software for immune sequencing data. TCRdb re-called the PCR reads with MiXCR, one entry per CDR3 protein. The repertoire has about 540,000 distinct CDR3 sequences, around 31% of them found once; the top ten carry 4.5% to 7.5%. The sequenced sample was blood. These receptors were obtained from a girl aged 2-17 years with multiple sclerosis. Both conserved end residues are part of each CDR3. Each record gives: J gene, D gene, clone size, V gene, CDR3 protein, CDR3 DNA. A D gene is named only where the DNA matches it firmly. Only some rows state a clone size, as once, few, many or a class for expanded clones.

j_call: TRBJ1-2
d_call: TRBD1
clone_size: NA
v_call: TRBV7-3
cdr3_aa: CASSATGGNYGYTF
cdr3_nt: TGTGCCAGCAGCGCTACAGGGGGCAACTATGGCTACACCTTC

j_call: TRBJ2-4
d_call: NA
clone_size: many
v_call: TRBV4-1
cdr3_aa: CASSQTPSHHLAKNIQYF
cdr3_nt: TGCGCCAGCAGCCAGACGCCCAGCCACCACTTAGCCAAAAACATTCAGTACTTC

j_call: TRBJ1-2
d_call: NA
clone_size: few
v_call: TRBV7-9
cdr3_aa: CASSLGGRAYGYTF
cdr3_nt: TGTGCCAGCAGCTTAGGTGGCAGGGCCTATGGCTACACCTTC

j_call: TRBJ1-1
d_call: NA
clone_size: NA
v_call: TRBV13
cdr3_aa: CASSPLGPVNTEAFF
cdr3_nt: TGTGCCAGCAGCCCACTGGGACCGGTAAACACTGAAGCTTTCTTT

j_call: TRBJ1-2
d_call: NA
clone_size: NA
v_call: TRBV7-8
cdr3_aa: CASSLELGANYGYTF
cdr3_nt: TGTGCCAGCAGCTTAGAGTTAGGAGCTAACTATGGCTACACCTTC

j_call: TRBJ1-1
d_call: NA
clone_size: NA
v_call: TRBV9
cdr3_aa: CASSRTGLGTTEAFF
cdr3_nt: TGTGCCAGCAGCCGAACAGGGTTGGGAACCACTGAAGCTTTCTTT

j_call: TRBJ2-1
d_call: NA
clone_size: NA
v_call: TRBV27
cdr3_aa: CASSSETGLYNEQFF
cdr3_nt: TGTGCCAGCAGTTCCGAGACAGGCCTATACAATGAGCAGTTCTTC

j_call: TRBJ2-1
d_call: NA
clone_size: NA
v_call: TRBV20-1
cdr3_aa: CSAHWGASYNEQFF
cdr3_nt: TGCAGTGCTCACTGGGGGGCATCGTACAATGAGCAGTTCTTC

j_call: TRBJ1-5
d_call: NA
clone_size: NA
v_call: TRBV4-1
cdr3_aa: CASSEGSGVNQPQHF
cdr3_nt: TGCGCCAGCAGCGAAGGTTCGGGGGTAAATCAGCCCCAGCATTTT

j_call: TRBJ2-7
d_call: TRBD2
clone_size: few
v_call: TRBV2
cdr3_aa: CASSRGLAGVRSYEQYF
cdr3_nt: TGTGCCAGCAGTCGAGGACTAGCGGGGGTTCGCTCCTACGAGCAGTACTTC

j_call: TRBJ1-4
d_call: NA
clone_size: NA
v_call: TRBV3-1
cdr3_aa: CASSQLANEKLFF
cdr3_nt: TGTGCCAGCAGCCAATTAGCTAATGAAAAACTGTTTTTT

j_call: TRBJ1-2
d_call: NA
clone_size: NA
v_call: TRBV6-6
cdr3_aa: CASSYSKAGEGPGYTF
cdr3_nt: TGTGCCAGCAGTTACTCGAAGGCAGGCGAGGGCCCTGGCTACACCTTC

j_call: TRBJ2-5
d_call: NA
clone_size: many
v_call: TRBV4-1
cdr3_aa: CASSQDLGAPGRETQYF
cdr3_nt: TGCGCCAGCAGCCAAGATCTTGGAGCGCCGGGGAGAGAGACCCAGTACTTC

j_call: TRBJ2-5
d_call: NA
clone_size: few
v_call: TRBV20-1
cdr3_aa: CSAPKPQGYQETQYF
cdr3_nt: TGCAGTGCTCCGAAGCCCCAGGGTTATCAAGAGACCCAGTACTTC

j_call: TRBJ1-5
d_call: NA
clone_size: few
v_call: TRBV10-3
cdr3_aa: CAISDPRGGNQPQHF
cdr3_nt: TGTGCCATCAGCGATCCCCGTGGGGGCAATCAGCCCCAGCATTTT

j_call: TRBJ2-7
d_call: TRBD2
clone_size: NA
v_call: TRBV12-3/TRBV12-4
cdr3_aa: CASSLSLGGAVDEQYF
cdr3_nt: TGTGCCAGCAGTTTATCCCTCGGGGGGGCCGTCGACGAGCAGTACTTC

j_call: TRBJ2-3
d_call: NA
clone_size: NA
v_call: TRBV5-1
cdr3_aa: CASSSGASTDTQYF
cdr3_nt: TGCGCCAGCAGCTCAGGGGCAAGCACAGATACGCAGTATTTT

j_call: TRBJ2-3
d_call: NA
clone_size: NA
v_call: TRBV29-1
cdr3_aa: CSVEVDTDTQYF
cdr3_nt: TGCAGCGTTGAAGTAGACACAGATACGCAGTATTTT

j_call: TRBJ2-7
d_call: NA
clone_size: NA
v_call: TRBV25-1
cdr3_aa: CASSESPDYRVGQYF
cdr3_nt: TGTGCCAGCAGTGAATCCCCCGATTACCGGGTCGGGCAGTACTTC

j_call: TRBJ2-3
d_call: TRBD2
clone_size: NA
v_call: TRBV20-1
cdr3_aa: CSAPSGVSTDTQYF
cdr3_nt: TGCAGTGCTCCTAGCGGGGTTAGCACAGATACGCAGTATTTT

j_call: TRBJ1-2
d_call: NA
clone_size: few
v_call: TRBV29-1
cdr3_aa: CSVGQSNYGYTF
cdr3_nt: TGCAGCGTTGGACAGAGCAACTATGGCTACACCTTC

j_call: TRBJ1-5
d_call: NA
clone_size: NA
v_call: TRBV6-2/TRBV6-3
cdr3_aa: CASSYLQSNQPQHF
cdr3_nt: TGTGCCAGCAGTTACCTCCAGAGCAATCAGCCCCAGCATTTT

j_call: TRBJ2-1
d_call: TRBD2
clone_size: NA
v_call: TRBV7-9
cdr3_aa: CASSLRGGRGVYNEQFF
cdr3_nt: TGTGCCAGCAGCCTACGAGGAGGGCGGGGGGTCTACAATGAGCAGTTCTTC

j_call: TRBJ1-6
d_call: NA
clone_size: NA
v_call: TRBV27
cdr3_aa: CASSLYGPGGNSPLHF
cdr3_nt: TGTGCCAGCAGTTTATACGGCCCGGGGGGAAATTCACCCCTCCACTTT

j_call: TRBJ1-2
d_call: TRBD1
clone_size: few
v_call: TRBV5-6
cdr3_aa: CASSLEAGGDYGYTF
cdr3_nt: TGTGCCAGCAGCTTGGAGGCAGGGGGGGACTATGGCTACACCTTC

j_call: TRBJ2-1
d_call: TRBD2
clone_size: NA
v_call: TRBV12-3/TRBV12-4
cdr3_aa: CASSLGFGGAPEFF
cdr3_nt: TGTGCCAGCAGTTTAGGGTTCGGGGGGGCTCCGGAGTTCTTC

j_call: TRBJ1-5
d_call: TRBD1
clone_size: NA
v_call: TRBV20-1
cdr3_aa: CSASEGALGQPQHF
cdr3_nt: TGCAGTGCTAGCGAGGGGGCCCTGGGGCAGCCCCAGCATTTT

j_call: TRBJ2-7
d_call: NA
clone_size: many
v_call: TRBV4-1
cdr3_aa: CASRAGGLSNEQYF
cdr3_nt: TGCGCCAGCCGTGCAGGGGGACTATCGAACGAGCAGTACTTC

j_call: TRBJ1-2
d_call: NA
clone_size: NA
v_call: TRBV12-3/TRBV12-4
cdr3_aa: CASSFSGGGGYTF
cdr3_nt: TGTGCCAGCAGTTTTTCCGGCGGAGGTGGCTACACCTTC

j_call: TRBJ2-6
d_call: NA
clone_size: many
v_call: TRBV7-2
cdr3_aa: CASRNSGANVLTF
cdr3_nt: TGTGCCAGCAGGAACTCTGGGGCCAACGTCCTGACTTTC

j_call: TRBJ1-2
d_call: NA
clone_size: NA
v_call: TRBV7-2
cdr3_aa: CASSRTGREPYGYTF
cdr3_nt: TGTGCCAGCAGCCGTACAGGGCGGGAGCCATATGGCTACACCTTC

j_call: TRBJ2-3
d_call: NA
clone_size: NA
v_call: TRBV3-1
cdr3_aa: CASSATGRLLGDTQYF
cdr3_nt: TGTGCCAGCAGCGCGACAGGCAGACTTTTAGGGGATACGCAGTATTTT

j_call: TRBJ2-1
d_call: NA
clone_size: many
v_call: TRBV5-1
cdr3_aa: CASSRQRDEQFF
cdr3_nt: TGCGCCAGCAGCCGTCAGAGGGATGAGCAGTTCTTC